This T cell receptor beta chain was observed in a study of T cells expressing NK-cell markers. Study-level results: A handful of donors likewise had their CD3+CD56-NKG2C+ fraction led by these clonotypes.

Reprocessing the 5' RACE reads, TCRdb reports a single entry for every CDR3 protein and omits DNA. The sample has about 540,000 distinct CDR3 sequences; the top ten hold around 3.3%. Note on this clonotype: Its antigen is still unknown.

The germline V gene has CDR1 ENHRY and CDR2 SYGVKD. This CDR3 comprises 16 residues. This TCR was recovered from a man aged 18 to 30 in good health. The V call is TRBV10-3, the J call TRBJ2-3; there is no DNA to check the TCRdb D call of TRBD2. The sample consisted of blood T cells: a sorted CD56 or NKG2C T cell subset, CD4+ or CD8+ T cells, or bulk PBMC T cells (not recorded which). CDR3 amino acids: CAISEKVSGTQDTQYF.